Below, 10 T cell receptor beta chains from the same sample are listed, as sequenced in a study of blood T cell repertoires in COVID-19. The assay was immunoSEQ multiplex PCR, and TCRdb's table has in-frame clones only and misses some. The sample holds about 480,000 clones; 85% to 90% are singletons and the top ten take 1.8%. Sample: PBMCs or T cells enriched from blood (not recorded which). These receptors were collected from a woman between 40 and 55 years old who had recovered from COVID-19.

This CDR3 is CASSRQPDYGYTF. CDR3 bases: TGTGCCAGCAGCCGACAACCGGACTATGGCTACACCTTC. The chain uses TRBV5-8 and TRBJ1-2; no definite D call. This CDR3 contains 13 residues. Germline V gene data show CDR1 as SGHTS and CDR2 as YDEGEE. V was pared by 4 bases and J by 3 bases, with 10 bases between.

The chain links TRBV3-1 (or the pseudogene TRBV3-2) to TRBJ2-7; TRBD2 agrees at 7 bases. CDR3 length: 15 amino acids. The V gene's germline CDR1 is LGHDT and CDR2 YNNKEL (reference sequence). V shed 0 bases and J 2 bases; nucleotides not matched to a gene: 4. This chain's CDR3 is CASSQDLAGAYEQYF. In nucleotides, the CDR3 is TGTGCCAGCAGCCAAGATCTCGCGGGGGCCTACGAGCAGTACTTC.

The chain couples TRBV6-5 to TRBJ1-5; D might be TRBD1 (5 bases). V dropped 8 bases and J dropped 6 bases, with 14 bases sitting between them. CDR1 is MNHEY and CDR2 is SVGAGI in the germline V gene. This CDR3 has 13 residues. The DNA for the CDR3 is TGTGCCAGCCGCCAAGGGGCCGGTCAGCCCCAGCATTTT. Its translation: CASRQGAGQPQHF.

This clone was observed once. This rearrangement joins TRBV27 to TRBJ2-6; D ambiguous. CDR3 length: 14 residues. Trimming shortened V by 5 bases and J by 4 bases, and 9 bases separated the two germline ends. Germline CDR1 reads MNHEY; CDR2 reads SMNVEV (reference sequence). In DNA form, the CDR3 reads TGTGCCAGCAGTCCCTTACAGGGGGCCAACGTCCTGACTTTC. It is translated as CASSPLQGANVLTF.

This clone was counted only a few times. This sequence joins TRBV7-2 and TRBJ1-6, with 8 bases aligning to TRBD1. The V gene end was trimmed by 5 bases and the J gene end by 8 bases; junction bases not matched to a gene: 11. Germline V gene sequence: CDR1 SGHTA, CDR2 FQGNSA. This CDR3 contains 16 residues. Written as DNA, the CDR3 is TGTGCCAGCAGCCAAAACTACAGGGGGTGGGATTCACCCCTCCACTTT. This encodes CASSQNYRGWDSPLHF.

The V gene is TRBV18, the J gene TRBJ1-6; D uncertain. The CDR3 is made up of 14 amino acids. In germline, CDR1 is KGHSH, CDR2 LQKENI. Trimming left V 3 bases short and J 6 bases short, with 9 bases between. In DNA, the CDR3 is TGTGCCAGCTCACCGTTCGAGAGTAATTCACCCCTCCACTTT. Amino acids: CASSPFESNSPLHF.

The V gene is TRBV19, the J gene TRBJ2-2; 11 nucleotides agree with TRBD2. The CDR3 consists of 18 residues. From germline, CDR1 is LNHDA and CDR2 SQIVND (reference sequence). V trimming: 8 bases; J trimming: 1 base; junction bases outside the gene matches: 12. For the CDR3, the DNA is TGTGCCAGTCGCTTCGGGGTAGCGGGAGGGCGGAACACCGGGGAGCTGTTTTTT. Protein sequence: CASRFGVAGGRNTGELFF.

The table lists this clone with a count of one. The genes are TRBV9 and TRBJ2-7, with 9 bases identical to TRBD2. This CDR3 spans 16 amino acids. Unmatched junction bases numbered 13, after V lost 3 bases and J lost 6 bases. The germline V gene encodes CDR1 SGDLS and CDR2 YYNGEE. CDR3 sequence: CASSAGWSGRLPEQYF. The CDR3 DNA reads as TGTGCCAGCAGCGCCGGGTGGAGCGGGAGGTTACCCGAGCAGTACTTC.

The chain has TRBV11-3 and TRBJ2-7; D gene ambiguous. Germline V gene sequence: CDR1 SGHNT, CDR2 YENEEA. Trimming shortened V by 5 bases and J by 3 bases, and 11 bases separated the two germline ends. The CDR3 loop spans 13 amino acids. CDR3 amino acids: CASSDRGDYEQYF. The CDR3 DNA is TGTGCCAGCAGCGACCGAGGAGACTACGAGCAGTACTTC.

This chain links TRBV21-1 with TRBJ2-1; the D segment call TRBD1 is taken from the table without a DNA check. TRBV21-1 is listed as a pseudogene. The CDR3 extends over 17 amino acids. CDR3 loop: CASSRAPGTGHYNEQFF. DNA of the CDR3: TGTGCCAGCAGCAGAGCCCCCGGGACAGGGCACTACAATGAGCAGTTCTTC.